Shown below are 31 T cell receptor beta chains from a single sample sequenced in a study of cytomegalovirus exposure and HLA in healthy donors. Both 60 Vbeta primers and 13 Jbeta primers went into the PCR. Clones were sequenced by immunoSEQ multiplex PCR, and TCRdb holds only the in-frame ones, with some missing. The sample has around 100,000 clones, approximately 80% seen once. Sample: PBMCs. The receptors derive from a woman in her 30s in good health and CMV-seronegative.

This chain connects TRBV5-6 to TRBJ2-7; 7 nucleotides align to TRBD1. Germline assignment: CDR1 SGHDT and CDR2 YYEEEE. The length of the CDR3 is 14 residues. After removal of 4 bases from V and 7 bases from J, the junction contained 11 bases not matched to a gene. The CDR3 here is CASSNRQGWGEQYF. The DNA for the CDR3 is TGTGCCAGCAGCAATAGACAGGGATGGGGGGAGCAGTACTTC.

There are a few counts of this clone. V is TRBV10-1 and J is TRBJ2-1; 11 bases fit TRBD2. J was trimmed by 8 bases and V by 3 bases; bases with no gene match: 6. Germline V gene data show CDR1 as WNHNN and CDR2 as SYGVQD (reference sequence). CDR3 length: 15 amino acids. CDR3 sequence reads: CASSDGLAGGDEQFF. The CDR3 bases are TGCGCCAGCAGTGACGGCCTAGCGGGAGGCGATGAGCAGTTCTTC.

A few counts support this clone. V usage is TRBV19 and J usage is TRBJ2-7, with TRBD1 matching 10 bases. Trimming took 0 bases from V and 2 from J; bases not matched to a gene: 4. There are 16 residues in the CDR3. In germline, CDR1 is LNHDA, CDR2 SQIVND (reference sequence). The CDR3 nucleotides read TGTGCCAGTAGTATAGATCTCGGGACAGGGGCCTACGAGCAGTACTTC. Translating gives CASSIDLGTGAYEQYF.

This clone was detected only a few times. The junction does not match germline at one end; this may be a read error. This chain joins TRBV19 and TRBJ2-5; maybe TRBD1 (5 bases). CDR3 length: 13 amino acids. Germline values: CDR1 LNHDA, CDR2 SQIVND (reference sequence). CDR3 amino acids: CASSMGREDTQYF. CDR3 DNA: TGTGCCAGTAGTATGGGCAGGGAAGATACCCAGTACTTC.

The V and J genes are TRBV30 and TRBJ1-2; D remains ambiguous. Germline V lookup: CDR1 GTSNPN, CDR2 SVGIG (reference sequence). The CDR3 covers 14 residues. Trimming took off 4 bases at V and 4 bases at J, with 16 bases between the two ends. CDR3: CAWIGPGLIYGYTF. DNA of the CDR3: TGTGCCTGGATTGGGCCCGGACTGATCTATGGCTACACCTTC.

This clone was observed a handful of times. The genes are TRBV7-2 and TRBJ2-7, with 7 bases fitting TRBD2. The trim removed 5 bases at V and 4 bases at J, leaving 14 bases unmatched. Germline V gene lookup returns CDR1 SGHTA and CDR2 FQGNSA. The CDR3 sequence is 16 residues long. This CDR3 reads CASSLPLGGGGYEQYF. CDR3 DNA: TGTGCCAGCAGCCTTCCCTTAGGCGGGGGAGGGTACGAGCAGTACTTC.

This chain uses TRBV11-1 with TRBJ2-6; weak D call: TRBD1 (6 bases). Trimming removed 5 bases at V and 0 bases at J, with 14 bases between. This CDR3 is 17 amino acids long. Germline values: CDR1 SGHAT, CDR2 FQDESV (reference sequence). CDR3 in amino acids: CASSLTDSSSGANVLTF. Here the CDR3 DNA reads TGTGCCAGCAGCCTTACGGACAGTTCCTCTGGGGCCAACGTCCTGACTTTC.

This chain links TRBV10-3 with TRBJ1-1; D is perhaps TRBD1 (5 bases). Germline V gene data show CDR1 as ENHRY and CDR2 as SYGVKD. Trimming took off 6 bases at V and 5 bases at J, with 13 bases between the two ends. This CDR3 spans 13 amino acids. CDR3 amino acids: CAISDQGGTEAFF. DNA for the CDR3: TGTGCCATCAGCGACCAGGGAGGTACTGAAGCTTTCTTT.

The rearrangement links TRBV27 to TRBJ1-2; 11 nucleotides line up with TRBD1. The CDR3 totals 14 residues. Trimming took 6 bases from V and 4 from J; bases not matched to a gene: 4. Germline V gene sequence: CDR1 MNHEY, CDR2 SMNVEV (reference sequence). The CDR3 region is CASRGQGVIYGYTF. As DNA, the CDR3 is TGTGCCAGCAGGGGACAGGGGGTCATCTATGGCTACACCTTC.

This clone came up a few times. This sequence joins TRBV7-2 and TRBJ1-2; 8 positions match TRBD1. The CDR3 is 15 residues long. Germline V gives CDR1 SGHTA, CDR2 FQGNSA. The ends lost 5 bases at V and 8 bases at J; junction bases unmatched: 13. DNA of the CDR3: TGTGCCAGCAGCCCCCCGGACAGGGTTTCTCACGGCTACACCTTC. It translates to CASSPPDRVSHGYTF.

This clone has just a few counts. The CDR3 sequence: CASSTPTGQEAFF. CDR3 DNA: TGTGCCAGCAGTACACCGACAGGGCAGGAAGCTTTCTTT. This rearrangement joins TRBV6-6 to TRBJ1-1; 7 bases map to TRBD1. This CDR3 has 13 residues. The germline V gene encodes CDR1 MNHNY and CDR2 SVGAGI (reference sequence). J was trimmed by 8 bases and V by 5 bases; bases with no gene match: 8.

The rearrangement uses TRBV6-5 and TRBJ1-5; D uncertain. CDR3 length: 13 residues. Germline V gene data show CDR1 as MNHEY and CDR2 as SVGAGI. The V gene lost 6 bases and the J gene lost 7 bases, with 13 bases spanning the gap. The CDR3 spells CASSPPGGQPQHF. Written as DNA, the CDR3 is TGTGCCAGCAGCCCCCCCGGAGGCCAGCCCCAGCATTTT.

CDR3 nucleotides: TGTGCCAGTAGTAAACCGGACAGGAATGAAAAACTGTTTTTT. The encoded protein is CASSKPDRNEKLFF. The V call is TRBV19, the J call TRBJ1-4; 7 bases agree with TRBD1. The V gene end was trimmed by 4 bases and the J gene end by 5 bases; junction bases not matched to a gene: 4. This CDR3 region has 14 residues. Germline lookup yields CDR1 LNHDA and CDR2 SQIVND (reference sequence).

The chain is built from TRBV30 and TRBJ1-4, with unresolved D. Trimming took 3 bases from V and 6 from J, leaving 5 bases between them. The CDR3 extends over 11 amino acids. Germline V CDR1 and CDR2: GTSNPN, SVGIG (reference sequence). The CDR3 is CAWRAYEKLFF. Here the CDR3 DNA reads TGTGCCTGGAGGGCTTATGAAAAACTGTTTTTT.

The genes are TRBV2 and TRBJ2-3; TRBD2 agrees at 7 bases. V gave up 10 bases and J gave up 2 bases; unmatched junction bases: 3. The CDR3 runs to 12 residues. Germline CDR1 and CDR2: SNHLY and FYNNEI. The CDR3 protein is CANRGDTDTQYF. The CDR3 region has the DNA TGTGCCAACCGGGGGGACACAGATACGCAGTATTTT.

For this clone: An end of the junction differs from the germline gene, which may be a read error. V is TRBV5-1 and J is TRBJ1-1, with TRBD1 matching over 7 bases. Germline assignment: CDR1 SGHRS and CDR2 YFSETQ. This CDR3 spans 14 amino acids. The CDR3 here is CASSFNQGDTEALF. The CDR3 DNA reads TGCGCCAGCAGCTTTAACCAGGGGGACACTGAAGCTCTCTTT.

The V and J genes are TRBV2 and TRBJ1-1; 7 bases fit TRBD1. The germline V gene has CDR1 SNHLY and CDR2 FYNNEI. Trimming removed 5 bases from V and 4 bases from J; junction bases left unmatched: 7. This CDR3 has 14 residues. CDR3 protein: CASSKTGRTTEAFF. The CDR3 DNA sequence: TGTGCCAGCAGTAAGACAGGGAGGACCACTGAAGCTTTCTTT.

CDR3 loop: CASSPATVNYGYTF. CDR3 bases: TGTGCCAGCTCACCGGCGACAGTTAACTATGGCTACACCTTC. The genes are TRBV18 and TRBJ1-2; TRBD1 is a possible D gene (5 bases). Trimming removed 3 bases at V and 1 base at J, with 9 bases between. Germline V CDR1 and CDR2: KGHSH, LQKENI. The CDR3 is 14 amino acids.

V is TRBV6-5 and J is TRBJ2-5, with a tentative D call TRBD1 (6 bases). V was shortened by 0 bases and J by 4 bases, with 9 bases between the two germline ends. The CDR3 runs to 14 residues. CDR1 is MNHEY and CDR2 is SVGAGI in the germline V gene. The CDR3 is CASSYSGQLETQYF. DNA of the CDR3: TGTGCCAGCAGTTACTCCGGACAGTTAGAGACCCAGTACTTC.

V and J are TRBV19 and TRBJ1-2, with 7 positions matching TRBD1. Trimming took 3 bases from V and 4 from J; bases not matched to a gene: 2. This CDR3 has 13 residues. From germline, CDR1 is LNHDA and CDR2 SQIVND (reference sequence). The CDR3 reads CASSMQGGYGYTF. For the CDR3, the DNA is TGTGCCAGTAGTATGCAGGGGGGCTATGGCTACACCTTC.

V is TRBV2 and J is TRBJ1-1; no firm D call. Trimming pared 8 bases from V and 0 bases from J, leaving 10 bases between. Germline lookup yields CDR1 SNHLY and CDR2 FYNNEI. The CDR3 sequence is 13 residues long. The CDR3 nucleotides read TGTGCCAGCCGCGGTCCGATGAACACTGAAGCTTTCTTT. Translated: CASRGPMNTEAFF.

This clone appeared a few times. DNA for the CDR3: TGTGCCAGCAGTGAACCATTTCGACAGGGTGGAAATCAGCCCCAGCATTTT. This encodes CASSEPFRQGGNQPQHF. V gene TRBV6-1 combines with J gene TRBJ1-5; 7 bases align to TRBD1. Per the germline V gene, CDR1 is MNHNS and CDR2 is SASEGT. J gave up 4 bases and V 2 bases, and 11 bases lay outside the gene matches. The CDR3 covers 17 residues.

The chain links TRBV6-5 to TRBJ1-2; D remains unclear. The CDR3 is 13 residues long. Germline loops: CDR1 MNHEY, CDR2 SVGAGI. V lost 0 bases and J lost 5, with 7 bases in between. The CDR3 here is CASSYSRGYGYTF. In DNA, the CDR3 is TGTGCCAGCAGTTACTCTCGGGGATATGGCTACACCTTC.

This chain joins TRBV5-1 and TRBJ1-1; TRBD1 aligns across 7 bases. The CDR3 consists of 15 residues. CDR1 is SGHRS, CDR2 YFSETQ, per germline. J lost 0 bases, V lost 6 bases, and 8 bases had no gene match. The CDR3 nucleotides are TGCGCCAGCACGACAGGGCCCGCTTTGAACACTGAAGCTTTCTTT. Residues: CASTTGPALNTEAFF.

This chain uses TRBV30 with TRBJ1-1; TRBD1 matches 7 bases. Germline values: CDR1 GTSNPN, CDR2 SVGIG (reference sequence). CDR3 length equals 16 residues. With 0 bases clipped from V and 0 bases from J, the junction kept 7 bases outside the gene matches. The CDR3 loop reads CAWSVPGTAVNTEAFF. The CDR3 DNA reads as TGTGCCTGGAGTGTCCCGGGGACAGCCGTGAACACTGAAGCTTTCTTT.

The genes are TRBV2 and TRBJ2-1, with 15 bases identical to TRBD2. Trimming cost V 0 bases and J 15 bases; bases outside gene matches: 12. The CDR3 length is 17 residues. The germline gives CDR1 SNHLY, CDR2 FYNNEI. CDR3 residues: CASSEALVGLAGGTLFF. The DNA for the CDR3 is TGTGCCAGCAGTGAAGCGCTTGTGGGACTAGCGGGAGGCACTTTGTTCTTC.

The J gene is TRBJ2-1, the V gene TRBV25-1; TRBD2 agrees at 7 bases. Trimming took 6 bases from V and 2 from J; bases not matched to a gene: 1. The CDR3 is made up of 13 amino acids. From germline, CDR1 is MGHDK and CDR2 SYGVNS. DNA for the CDR3: TGTGCCAGCAGCGGGGGGACCTACAATGAGCAGTTCTTC. Amino acid sequence: CASSGGTYNEQFF.

This sequence joins TRBV19 and TRBJ2-2; D unresolved. The V gene lost 6 bases and the J gene lost 1 base, with 9 bases spanning the gap. The V gene's germline CDR1 is LNHDA and CDR2 SQIVND (reference sequence). This CDR3 has 14 amino acids. The CDR3 loop is CASRSVWNTGELFF. CDR3 sequence (DNA): TGTGCCAGTAGATCCGTCTGGAACACCGGGGAGCTGTTTTTT.

This clone was found a few times. The chain joins TRBV5-1 to TRBJ1-3; perhaps TRBD1 as D (5 bases). From germline, CDR1 is SGHRS and CDR2 YFSETQ. CDR3 length: 16 residues. The V end was cut by 0 bases, the J end by 0 bases, with 10 bases between. Here the CDR3 DNA reads TGCGCCAGCAGCTTGGGACAGCCGAGCTCTGGAAACACCATATATTTT. Amino acid sequence: CASSLGQPSSGNTIYF.

V usage is TRBV5-1 and J usage is TRBJ1-1; the D is unclear. The V gene's germline CDR1 is SGHRS and CDR2 YFSETQ. The CDR3 runs to 15 residues. V dropped 4 bases and J dropped 1 base, with 14 bases sitting between them. CDR3 region: CASSPYQESNTEAFF. The CDR3 nucleotides are TGCGCCAGCAGCCCCTACCAGGAATCGAACACTGAAGCTTTCTTT.

V and J are TRBV7-8 and TRBJ1-1; tentatively, D is TRBD1 (5 bases). Germline-derived CDR1 and CDR2 are SGHVS and FQNEAQ. The CDR3 covers 14 residues. Trimming took 6 bases from V and 4 from J, leaving 15 bases between them. CDR3 DNA: TGTGCCAGCAGTCGATCGGGGGTTAGCACTGAAGCTTTCTTT. As protein: CASSRSGVSTEAFF.